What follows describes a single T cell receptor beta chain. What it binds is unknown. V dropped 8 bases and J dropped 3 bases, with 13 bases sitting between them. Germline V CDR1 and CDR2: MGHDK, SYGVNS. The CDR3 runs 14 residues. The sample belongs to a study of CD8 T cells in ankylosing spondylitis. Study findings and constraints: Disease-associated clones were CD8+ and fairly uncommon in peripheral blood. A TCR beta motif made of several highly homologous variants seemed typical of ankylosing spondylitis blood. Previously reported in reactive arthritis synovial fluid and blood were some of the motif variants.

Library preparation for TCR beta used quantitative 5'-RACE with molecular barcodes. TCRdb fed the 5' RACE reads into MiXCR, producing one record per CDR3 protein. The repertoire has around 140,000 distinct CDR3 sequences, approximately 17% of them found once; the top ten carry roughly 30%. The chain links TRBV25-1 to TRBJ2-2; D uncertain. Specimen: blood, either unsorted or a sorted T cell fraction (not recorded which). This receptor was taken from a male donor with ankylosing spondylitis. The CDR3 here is CASAPVSDTGELFF. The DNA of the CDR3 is TGTGCCAGCGCCCCCGTGAGCGACACCGGGGAGCTGTTTTTT. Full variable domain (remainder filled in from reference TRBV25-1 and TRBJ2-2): EADIYQTPRYLVIGTGKKITLECSQTMGHDKMYWYQQDPGMELHLIHYSYGVNSTEKGDLSSESTVSRIRTEHFPLTLESARPSHTSQYLCASAPVSDTGELFFGEGSRLTVL.